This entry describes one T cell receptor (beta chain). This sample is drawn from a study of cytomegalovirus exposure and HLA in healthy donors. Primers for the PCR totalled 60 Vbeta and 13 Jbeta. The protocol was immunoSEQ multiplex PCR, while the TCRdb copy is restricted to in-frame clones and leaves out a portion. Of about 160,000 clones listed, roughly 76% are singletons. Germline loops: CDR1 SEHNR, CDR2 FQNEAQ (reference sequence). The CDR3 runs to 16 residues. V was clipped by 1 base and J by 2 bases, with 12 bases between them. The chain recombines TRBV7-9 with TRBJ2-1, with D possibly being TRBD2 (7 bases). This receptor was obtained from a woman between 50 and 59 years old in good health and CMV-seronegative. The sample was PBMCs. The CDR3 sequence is CASSLGGGGTYNEQFF. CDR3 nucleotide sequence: TGTGCCAGCAGCTTAGGAGGGGGGGGGACCTACAATGAGCAGTTCTTC.